The clone carrying this T cell receptor beta chain was observed at least ten times. Its antigen is unknown. As originally analysed: The distant-metastasis classifier for papillary thyroid cancer was built from CDR3 differences across clinicopathological groups. TCRdb reanalyzed the PCR reads with MiXCR. TCRdb, rather than the study authors, made the V and J calls. Among tens of thousands of clones listed, roughly a fifth were seen once. The CDR3 spans 13 residues. From germline, CDR1 is SGHRS and CDR2 YFSETQ. V was trimmed by 4 bases and J by 1 base, leaving 8 bases between them. This sample was included in a study of metastatic and nonmetastatic thyroid tumors. At the level of the study: Thyroid patients, malignant and benign, had repertoires compared across blood and tumor or nodule tissue. General study points: In blood and tumor, TCR beta diversity was reportedly significantly higher in malignant thyroid tumors than in benign nodules.

Patients were all untreated before their thyroid surgery. Specimen: blood. This receptor was identified in a female donor with papillary thyroid cancer or a benign thyroid nodule (not recorded which). Some clones in this sample may be carry-over from other donors' samples. The chain carries TRBV5-1 and TRBJ1-1, with D unresolved. In DNA form, the CDR3 reads TGCGCCAGCAGCAGGCAGCCGAACACTGAAGCTTTCTTT. Residues: CASSRQPNTEAFF.